These 21 T cell receptor beta chains were all obtained from the same sample, sequenced in a study of identical twins. TCRdb re-called the 5' RACE reads through MiXCR, storing one row per CDR3 protein. The sample carries about 530,000 distinct CDR3 sequences, around 20% recorded once. The same data also went into a second study, on yellow fever vaccine responses in identical twins.

Input material: CD4+ T cells sorted from blood. These receptors originate from a woman younger than 35 in good health.

DNA for the CDR3: TGTGCCAGCAGCTTGGTTCAGGGTGGCAATTCACCCCTCCACTTT. Protein product: CASSLVQGGNSPLHF. The chain is built from TRBV5-5 and TRBJ1-6; possibly TRBD1 for D (5 bases). Germline-derived CDR1 and CDR2 are SGHKS and YYEKEE (reference sequence). V was pared by 0 bases and J by 7 bases, with 11 bases between. The CDR3 runs 15 residues.

V usage is TRBV12-3 or TRBV12-4 and J usage is TRBJ2-2, with TRBD2 identical over 15 bases. The length of the CDR3 is 19 residues. The ends lost 3 bases at V and 1 base at J; junction bases unmatched: 6. The CDR3 spells CASSFSLGLAGGNTGELFF. CDR3 sequence (DNA): TGTGCCAGCAGTTTTTCCTTGGGACTAGCGGGAGGGAACACCGGGGAGCTGTTTTTT.

This clonotype has more than one count but fewer than ten. The genes are TRBV12-3 or TRBV12-4 and TRBJ1-1; 8 bases line up with TRBD1. J was trimmed by 14 bases and V by 3 bases; bases with no gene match: 5. This CDR3 is built from 11 residues. The CDR3: CASSFSGGFFF. The CDR3 DNA is TGTGCCAGCAGTTTTTCAGGGGGCTTCTTCTTT.

The V gene is TRBV6-1, the J gene TRBJ2-1, with D perhaps given as TRBD1 or TRBD2 (7 bases each). Trimming left V 6 bases short and J 4 bases short, with 16 bases between. The CDR3 has 15 residues. CDR1 is MNHNS, CDR2 SASEGT, per germline. CDR3 sequence reads: CASSQQGGFYNEQFF. The CDR3 DNA sequence: TGTGCCAGCAGCCAGCAGGGGGGGTTTTACAATGAGCAGTTCTTC.

V usage is TRBV4-2 and J usage is TRBJ2-4; D is perhaps TRBD1 (6 bases). The V end was cut by 0 bases, the J end by 3 bases, with 15 bases between. The CDR3 is made up of 17 amino acids. CDR1 LGHNA and CDR2 YNFKEQ come from the germline V gene. Written as DNA, the CDR3 is TGTGCCAGCAGCCAAGATCTCCTCAGGGGTGTCAAAAACATTCAGTACTTC. It translates to CASSQDLLRGVKNIQYF.

At least ten counts were recorded for this clonotype. The chain couples TRBV5-1 to TRBJ1-1; D gene ambiguous. This CDR3 has 14 amino acids. V gave up 1 base and J gave up 10 bases, with 17 bases separating them. Germline V CDR1 and CDR2: SGHRS, YFSETQ. The CDR3 nucleotides are TGCGCCAGCAGCTTGATCGCGGACTCACACGGAGCTTTCTTT. This encodes CASSLIADSHGAFF.

This clonotype was found a few times. The chain is built from TRBV24-1 and TRBJ2-1; no firm D call. This CDR3 has 16 residues. Germline assignment: CDR1 KGHDR and CDR2 SFDVKD. The V end was cut by 2 bases, the J end by 0 bases, with 10 bases between. The CDR3: CATSDSRLSSYNEQFF. CDR3 coding DNA: TGTGCCACCAGTGATTCCAGGCTGAGCTCCTACAATGAGCAGTTCTTC.

This chain joins TRBV12-3 or TRBV12-4 and TRBJ1-5, with 7 bases lining up with TRBD1. J lost 5 bases, V lost 7 bases, and 5 bases had no gene match. CDR3 length: 13 residues. The CDR3 DNA reads TGTGCCAGCACTGGGACAGCTTATCAGCCCCAGCATTTT. Translating gives CASTGTAYQPQHF.

The rearrangement uses TRBV7-9 and TRBJ2-3; perhaps TRBD1 as D (8 bases). The CDR3 contains 17 residues. CDR1 SEHNR and CDR2 FQNEAQ come from the germline V gene (reference sequence). Between the trimmed V and J ends, which lost 4 bases and 2 bases, there was a span of 19 bases. The DNA of the CDR3 is TGTGCCAGCAGCTCAGGGGGCGGGGGCCCCAACACAGATACGCAGTATTTT. Encoded protein: CASSSGGGGPNTDTQYF. Together with reference TRBV7-9 and TRBJ2-3, the CDR3 gives the full variable domain: DTGVSQNPRHKITKRGQNVTFRCDPISEHNRLYWYRQTLGQGPEFLTYFQNEAQLEKSRLLSDRFSAERPKGSFSTLEIQRTEQGDSAMYLCASSSGGGGPNTDTQYFGPGTRLTVL.

The rearrangement joins TRBV5-1 to TRBJ2-5; a possible D gene is TRBD2 (5 bases). The germline V gene encodes CDR1 SGHRS and CDR2 YFSETQ. The CDR3 covers 15 residues. Trimming removed 2 bases at V and 2 bases at J, with 13 bases between. Written as DNA, the CDR3 is TGCGCCAGCAGCTTCACGAGGGCGGAGCAAGAGACCCAGTACTTC. Its protein product is CASSFTRAEQETQYF.

This clonotype showed up just a few times. The chain is built from TRBV5-1 and TRBJ2-7; no clear D gene. Germline V CDR1 and CDR2: SGHRS, YFSETQ. V shed 0 bases and J shed 5 bases, with 12 bases lying between them. This CDR3 comprises 14 residues. CDR3 sequence (DNA): TGCGCCAGCAGCTTGGATGGGGATTTCCACGAGCAGTACGTC. Translated: CASSLDGDFHEQYV.

In this sample, this clonotype turned up a few times. The V gene is TRBV18, the J gene TRBJ2-7, with D possibly being TRBD1 (6 bases). The CDR3 runs to 14 residues. Trimming stripped 4 bases from V and 1 base from J, with 11 bases between. The V gene's germline CDR1 is KGHSH and CDR2 LQKENI. CDR3 bases: TGTGCCAGCTCACAGGGACACCAATCCTACGAGCAGTACGTC. The encoded protein is CASSQGHQSYEQYV.

The rearrangement joins TRBV10-3 to TRBJ2-1; 10 nucleotides align to TRBD1. The CDR3 runs 12 residues. Looked up from germline, CDR1 is ENHRY and CDR2 is SYGVKD. The ends lost 10 bases at V and 8 bases at J; junction bases unmatched: 5. The CDR3 is CASRDRGYEQFF. Here the CDR3 DNA reads TGTGCCAGCCGGGACAGGGGTTATGAGCAGTTCTTC.

The chain employs TRBV7-2 and TRBJ1-1, with D tentatively TRBD1 (6 bases). Trimming cost V 8 bases and J 2 bases, with 15 bases left between them. CDR3 length equals 14 residues. CDR1 and CDR2 (germline): SGHTA, FQGNSA. In DNA form, the CDR3 reads TGTGCCAGCCCCAGGGGTTCGATAAACACTGAAGCTTTCTTT. It is translated as CASPRGSINTEAFF.

This clonotype has more than one count but fewer than ten. The chain recombines TRBV20-1 with TRBJ2-1, with 8 bases that match TRBD2. The CDR3 is 16 amino acids. The junction had 15 bases not matched to a gene; V was cut back by 6 bases and J by 5 bases. Germline CDR1 and CDR2: DFQATT and SNEGSKA (reference sequence). This CDR3 reads CSAFVGPSGGNNEQFF. CDR3 DNA: TGCAGTGCCTTTGTTGGTCCCAGCGGGGGAAACAATGAGCAGTTCTTC.

The V call is TRBV5-1, the J call TRBJ1-6; TRBD1 is a possible D gene (5 bases). Germline V gene data show CDR1 as SGHRS and CDR2 as YFSETQ. CDR3 length equals 13 residues. The V end was cut by 5 bases, the J end by 5 bases, with 8 bases between. The CDR3 nucleotides are TGCGCCAGCAGGGGCAGGGATAATTCACCCCTCCACTTT. Encoded protein: CASRGRDNSPLHF.

The gene calls are TRBV28 and TRBJ2-2; D uncertain. The CDR3 is 14 amino acids. From germline, CDR1 is MDHEN and CDR2 SYDVKM. The V gene lost 1 base and the J gene lost 6 bases, with 9 bases spanning the gap. DNA for the CDR3: TGTGCCAGCAGTTTATTAGGGCCCCCCGGGGAGCTGTTTTTT. Translated: CASSLLGPPGELFF. Filled out from reference TRBV28 and TRBJ2-2, the complete variable domain reads DVKVTQSSRYLVKRTGEKVFLECVQDMDHENMFWYRQDPGLGLRLIYFSYDVKMKEKGDIPEGYSVSREKKERFSLILESASTNQTSMYLCASSLLGPPGELFFGEGSRLTVL.

The genes are TRBV20-1 and TRBJ1-2; D possibly corresponds to TRBD1 (6 bases). The CDR3 is 11 amino acids. CDR1 DFQATT and CDR2 SNEGSKA come from the germline V gene (reference sequence). Trimming took 6 bases from V and 7 from J, leaving 12 bases between them. CDR3: CSALLGGGYTF. The CDR3 bases are TGCAGTGCCCTCCTAGGGGGTGGCTACACCTTC.

The V and J genes are TRBV20-1 and TRBJ2-1; 14 nucleotides match TRBD2. Trimming cost V 2 bases and J 0 bases; bases outside gene matches: 6. Germline V CDR1 and CDR2: DFQATT, SNEGSKA (reference sequence). The CDR3 extends over 18 amino acids. CDR3 amino acids: CSARRLAGGISSYNEQFF. In DNA form, the CDR3 reads TGCAGTGCTAGACGACTAGCGGGGGGGATAAGCTCCTACAATGAGCAGTTCTTC.

This clonotype was found a few times. The chain uses TRBV29-1 and TRBJ1-1, with D perhaps TRBD1 (5 bases). Germline-derived CDR1 and CDR2 are SQVTM and ANQGSEA. The CDR3 has 13 amino acids. Deletions cut 1 base from V and 1 base from J, with 7 bases between. The CDR3 sequence: CSVEGQRNTEAFF. As DNA, the CDR3 is TGCAGCGTTGAAGGACAGAGGAACACTGAAGCTTTCTTT.

This clonotype came up a few times. This chain connects TRBV12-3 or TRBV12-4 to TRBJ1-4; no firm D call. The CDR3 is 12 residues long. Trimming removed 4 bases at V and 8 bases at J, with 8 bases between. CDR3 in amino acids: CASSYAGEKLFF. The CDR3 DNA is TGTGCCAGCAGTTACGCGGGCGAAAAACTGTTTTTT.